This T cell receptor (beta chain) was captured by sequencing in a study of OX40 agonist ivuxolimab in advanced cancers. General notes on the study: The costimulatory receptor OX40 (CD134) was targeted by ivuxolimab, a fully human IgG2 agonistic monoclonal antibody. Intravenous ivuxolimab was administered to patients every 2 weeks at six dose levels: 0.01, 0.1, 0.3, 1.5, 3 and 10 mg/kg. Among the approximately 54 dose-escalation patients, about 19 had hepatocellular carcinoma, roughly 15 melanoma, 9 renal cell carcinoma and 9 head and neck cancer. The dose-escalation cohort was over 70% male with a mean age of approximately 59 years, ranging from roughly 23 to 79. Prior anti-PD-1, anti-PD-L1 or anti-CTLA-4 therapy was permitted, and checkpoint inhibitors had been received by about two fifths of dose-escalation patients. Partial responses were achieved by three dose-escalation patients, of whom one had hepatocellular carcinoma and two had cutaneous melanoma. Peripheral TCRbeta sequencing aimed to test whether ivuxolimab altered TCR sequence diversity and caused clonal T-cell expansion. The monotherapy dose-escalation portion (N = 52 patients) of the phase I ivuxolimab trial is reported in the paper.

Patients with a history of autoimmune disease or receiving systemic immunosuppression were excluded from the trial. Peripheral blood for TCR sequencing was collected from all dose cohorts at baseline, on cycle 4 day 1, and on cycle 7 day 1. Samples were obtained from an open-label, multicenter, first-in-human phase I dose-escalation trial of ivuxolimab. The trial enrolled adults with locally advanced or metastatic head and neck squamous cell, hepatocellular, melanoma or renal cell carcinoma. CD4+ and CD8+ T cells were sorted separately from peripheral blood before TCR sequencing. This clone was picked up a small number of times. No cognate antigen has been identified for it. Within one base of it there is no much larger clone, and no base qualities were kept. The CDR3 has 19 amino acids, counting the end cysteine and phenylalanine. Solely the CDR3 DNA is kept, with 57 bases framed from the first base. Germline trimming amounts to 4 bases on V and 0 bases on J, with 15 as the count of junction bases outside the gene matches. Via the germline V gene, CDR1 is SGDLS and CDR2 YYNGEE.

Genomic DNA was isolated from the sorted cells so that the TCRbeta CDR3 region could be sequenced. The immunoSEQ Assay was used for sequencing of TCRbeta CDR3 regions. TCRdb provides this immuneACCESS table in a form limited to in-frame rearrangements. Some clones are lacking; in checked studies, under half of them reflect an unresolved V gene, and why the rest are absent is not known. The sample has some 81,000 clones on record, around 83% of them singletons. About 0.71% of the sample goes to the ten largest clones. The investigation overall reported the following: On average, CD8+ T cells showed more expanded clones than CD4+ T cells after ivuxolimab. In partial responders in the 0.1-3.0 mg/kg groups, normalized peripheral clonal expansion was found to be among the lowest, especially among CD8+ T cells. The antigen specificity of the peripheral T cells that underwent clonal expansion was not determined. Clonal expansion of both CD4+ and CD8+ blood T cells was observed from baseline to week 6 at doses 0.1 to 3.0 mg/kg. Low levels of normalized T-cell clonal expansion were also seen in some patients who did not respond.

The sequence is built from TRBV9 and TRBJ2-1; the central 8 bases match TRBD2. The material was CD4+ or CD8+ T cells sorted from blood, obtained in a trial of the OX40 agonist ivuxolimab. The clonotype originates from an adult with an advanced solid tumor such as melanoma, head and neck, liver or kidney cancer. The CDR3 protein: CASSQGLGRILSSYNEQFF. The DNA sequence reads TGTGCCAGCAGCCAGGGACTAGGACGGATCCTTAGCTCCTACAATGAGCAGTTCTTC. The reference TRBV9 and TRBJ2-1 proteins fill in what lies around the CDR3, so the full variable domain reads DSGVTQTPKHLITATGQRVTLRCSPRSGDLSVYWYQQSLDQGLQFLIQYYNGEERAKGNILERFSAQQFPDLHSELNLSSLELGDSALYFCASSQGLGRILSSYNEQFFGPGTRLTVL.